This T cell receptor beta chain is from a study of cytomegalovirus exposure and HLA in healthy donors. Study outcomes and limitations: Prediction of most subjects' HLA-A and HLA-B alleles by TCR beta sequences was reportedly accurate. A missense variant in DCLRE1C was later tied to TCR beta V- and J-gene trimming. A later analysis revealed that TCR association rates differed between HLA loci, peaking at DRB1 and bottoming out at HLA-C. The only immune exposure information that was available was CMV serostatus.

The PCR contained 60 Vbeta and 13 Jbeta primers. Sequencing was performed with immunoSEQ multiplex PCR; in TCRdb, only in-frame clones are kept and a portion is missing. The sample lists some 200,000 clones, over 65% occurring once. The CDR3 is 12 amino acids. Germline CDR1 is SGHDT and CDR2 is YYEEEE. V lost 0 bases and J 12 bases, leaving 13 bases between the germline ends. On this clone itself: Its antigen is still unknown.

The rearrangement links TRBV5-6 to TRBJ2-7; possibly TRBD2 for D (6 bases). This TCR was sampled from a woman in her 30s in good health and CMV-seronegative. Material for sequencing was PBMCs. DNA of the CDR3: TGTGCCAGCAGCTTGGCCGGGGGTAGCGTGTACTTC. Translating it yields CASSLAGGSVYF.